This passage covers 8 T cell receptor beta chains from one sample sequenced in a study of blood T cell repertoires in COVID-19. Measured with immunoSEQ multiplex PCR; TCRdb has only the in-frame clones, and not every one. This sample carries a few hundred thousand clones, approximately 83% of them seen once, and the ten largest clones take roughly 1.3%. Sequenced sample: peripheral blood. The source of these receptors is a woman in her 30s with COVID-19, enrolled during active disease.

The chain employs TRBV5-5 and TRBJ2-2; 9 bases map to TRBD1. Germline assignment: CDR1 SGHKS and CDR2 YYEKEE (reference sequence). The CDR3 contains 17 residues. V was pared by 1 base and J by 1 base, with 5 bases of the junction left unmatched. CDR3 sequence (DNA): TGTGCCAGCAGCTTGACTCCGGGACAGGGGAACACCGGGGAGCTGTTTTTT. Translation: CASSLTPGQGNTGELFF.

The genes are TRBV6-5 and TRBJ2-7; 9 bases are shared with TRBD1. V dropped 0 bases and J dropped 5; count of bases not matched to a gene: 5. The CDR3 has 15 amino acids. Germline V gene data show CDR1 as MNHEY and CDR2 as SVGAGI. In DNA form, the CDR3 reads TGTGCCAGCAGTTACTCCAGGACAGGGGACAACGAGCAGTACTTC. The encoded protein is CASSYSRTGDNEQYF.

The table lists this clone with a few counts. The V and J genes are TRBV4-1 and TRBJ2-3, with TRBD2 matching over 10 bases. Germline values: CDR1 MGHRA, CDR2 YSYEKL. This CDR3 contains 15 residues. J was trimmed by 5 bases and V by 4 bases; bases with no gene match: 6. The CDR3 DNA follows: TGCGCCAGCAGCCGTCTAGCGGGAGAGGGAGATACGCAGTATTTT. It encodes CASSRLAGEGDTQYF.

This chain connects TRBV19 to TRBJ1-2; unclear D gene. V lost 4 bases and J lost 2, with 8 bases in between. Germline loops: CDR1 LNHDA, CDR2 SQIVND (reference sequence). The CDR3 contains 13 residues. The CDR3 spells CASSTHSNYGYTF. The DNA of the CDR3 is TGTGCCAGTAGTACCCACTCAAACTATGGCTACACCTTC.

This chain links TRBV28 with TRBJ1-5; 7 nucleotides agree with TRBD1. The CDR3 runs 14 residues. Germline trimming cut 3 bases from V and 3 bases from J; bases unmatched to any gene: 2. The germline gives CDR1 MDHEN, CDR2 SYDVKM. CDR3 loop: CASSLDRINQPQHF. CDR3 coding DNA: TGTGCCAGCAGTTTGGACAGGATCAATCAGCCCCAGCATTTT.

The chain couples TRBV27 to TRBJ1-4; D not certain. Germline values: CDR1 MNHEY, CDR2 SMNVEV (reference sequence). The CDR3 runs to 15 residues. With 6 bases removed from V and 0 bases from J, the gap between germline ends came to 11 bases. CDR3 DNA: TGTGCCAGCAGCGTCCCTAGACCAACTAATGAAAAACTGTTTTTT. Protein product: CASSVPRPTNEKLFF.

This chain links TRBV19 with TRBJ1-1; possible D gene TRBD1, 5 bases. Germline CDR1 LNHDA, CDR2 SQIVND (reference sequence). The germline V and J ends were trimmed by 3 bases and 5 bases, with 13 bases remaining between them. This CDR3 comprises 14 residues. The DNA for the CDR3 is TGTGCCAGTAGTATGGAAGGGGTTAAGACTGAAGCTTTCTTT. Translation: CASSMEGVKTEAFF.

To note about this clone: Germline and junction disagree at one end, which may indicate a read error. The CDR3 coding sequence is TGTGCCAGCAGCGCAACCTCGACAGGGGCTTCCTATAGCTACACCTTC. This translates into CASSATSTGASYSYTF. The V and J genes are TRBV9 and TRBJ1-2; TRBD1 matches 8 bases. Germline V gene lookup returns CDR1 SGDLS and CDR2 YYNGEE. CDR3 length equals 16 residues.